The sequence of this TCR beta chain was determined in a study of T cell changes during pregnancy in multiple sclerosis. Looked up from germline, CDR1 is SGHTA and CDR2 is FQGTGA. The CDR3 extends over 13 amino acids. Trimming cost V 5 bases and J 5 bases, with 12 bases left between them. Only in-frame clones appear in the TCRdb table, and some are missing; sequencing was by immunoSEQ multiplex PCR. The sample lists fewer than 40,000 clones; over 75% were seen once. This chain links TRBV7-3 with TRBJ1-1, with D possibly being TRBD1 (6 bases). This material consisted of CD4+ T cells from peripheral blood mononuclear cells, taken in the first trimester of pregnancy. The TCR sequence derives from a female donor in good health, enrolled as a control in a pregnancy study. The CDR3 loop is CASSHDRSTEAFF. CDR3 nucleotide sequence: TGTGCCAGCAGCCATGACAGGTCGACTGAAGCTTTCTTT.